The rows below give T cell receptor beta chains drawn from one sample of a study of cytomegalovirus exposure and HLA in healthy donors. Method: immunoSEQ multiplex PCR; TCRdb's copy keeps in-frame clones and lacks some. The repertoire holds roughly 310,000 clones, with 88% as singletons. The sequencing input was PBMCs. The origin of the receptors is a man younger than 45 in good health and CMV-seronegative. Each CDR3 is given with its conserved first and last residue. D genes are given only for firm matches. Clone size is given for some rows only: seen once, a few or many times, or a class if the clone is expanded.

.	TRBV10-1	TRBD1	TRBJ2-7	TGCGCCAGCAGTGAGTCGTGGACAGGGTACGAGCAGTACTTC	CASSESWTGYEQYF
.	TRBV27	TRBD2	TRBJ2-7	TGTGCCAGCAGTCGGGACTATTTCTCCTACGAGCAGTACTTC	CASSRDYFSYEQYF
.	TRBV4-3	TRBD1	TRBJ1-2	TGCGCCAGCAGCACAACCTCCGGGACAGGGTATGGCTACACCTTC	CASSTTSGTGYGYTF
.	TRBV10-1	.	TRBJ1-1	TGCGCCAGCAGTGAGTCGCGGGACCCCCGGGCTGAAGCTTTCTTT	CASSESRDPRAEAFF
.	TRBV5-1	.	TRBJ2-7	TGCGCCAGCAGGGAACAGGGCACCTACGAGCAGTACTTC	CASREQGTYEQYF
.	TRBV21-1	.	TRBJ1-1	TGTGCCAGCAGCATCCGGGGATCTGGGAACACTGAAGCTTTCTTT	CASSIRGSGNTEAFF
.	TRBV5-6	.	TRBJ1-3	TGTGCCAGCAGCTTGGCTAGGCGGGGCCAAACGCGAAACACCATATATTTT	CASSLARRGQTRNTIYF
.	TRBV5-1	.	TRBJ1-1	TGCGCCAGCAGCTTCGAAGGGGGAACGACTGAAGCTTTCTTT	CASSFEGGTTEAFF
.	TRBV19	.	TRBJ1-5	TGTGCCAGTAAGGCCCGGGACACCCGCAATCAGCCCCAGCATTTT	CASKARDTRNQPQHF
few	TRBV10-2	TRBD2	TRBJ2-7	TGCGCCAGCACTAGCGGGGTCTCCTACGAGCAGTACTTC	CASTSGVSYEQYF
.	TRBV29-1	.	TRBJ1-2	TGCAGCGTAACAGGGACGCTTAACTATGGCTACACCTTC	CSVTGTLNYGYTF
few	TRBV7-6	.	TRBJ1-5	TGTGCCAGCAGCTCCGCGGGGGGTAGCAATCAGCCCCAGCATTTT	CASSSAGGSNQPQHF
.	TRBV30	TRBD2	TRBJ2-3	TGTGCCTGGAGTGGTAGCGGGGGACTTGCAGATACGCAGTATTTT	CAWSGSGGLADTQYF
.	TRBV19	TRBD1	TRBJ2-7	TGTGCCAGTAGTCCGACAGGGGGCGAGCAGTACTTC	CASSPTGGEQYF
.	TRBV4-3	.	TRBJ1-5	TGCGCCAGCAGCCAAGATCTAGAGGGTCGGCCCCAGCATTTT	CASSQDLEGRPQHF
.	TRBV5-1	.	TRBJ2-3	TGCGCCAGCAGCTTGGCCGCGGCTAGCACAGATACGCAGTATTTT	CASSLAAASTDTQYF
.	TRBV2	.	TRBJ2-3	TGTGCCAGCATCTTACGGGTTCGGGGCACAGATACGCAGTATTTT	CASILRVRGTDTQYF
.	TRBV7-2	.	TRBJ1-2	TGTGCCAGCAGCTTAGTTAAAGAGGGTGGCTACACCTTC	CASSLVKEGGYTF
.	TRBV5-1	.	TRBJ1-4	TGCGCCAGCAGCTTGGCCGAGGGGAGGAACGAAAAACTGTTTTTT	CASSLAEGRNEKLFF
.	TRBV27	TRBD1	TRBJ2-1	TGTGCCAGCAGTTTATCTAGGACAGGGGGCTATGAGCAGTTCTTC	CASSLSRTGGYEQFF
.	TRBV5-6	TRBD1	TRBJ1-2	TGTGCCAGCAGCCTCGACAGGGGTTCTTATGGCTACACCTTC	CASSLDRGSYGYTF
.	TRBV9	.	TRBJ1-3	TGTGCCAGCAGTTTAGACTCCGACAGCTCTGGAAACACCATATATTTT	CASSLDSDSSGNTIYF
.	TRBV5-4	.	TRBJ2-3	TGTGCCAGCAGCTTAAGACGCACTACCACAGATACGCAGTATTTT	CASSLRRTTTDTQYF
.	TRBV5-1	.	TRBJ1-2	TGCGCCAGCAGTCAAGAAATAACAGTACGTGGCTACACCTTC	CASSQEITVRGYTF
.	TRBV5-6	TRBD2	TRBJ2-1	TGTGCCAGCAGCTGGGGACTAGCGGGGGACCACTCCTACAATGAGCAGTTCTTC	CASSWGLAGDHSYNEQFF
.	TRBV5-3	.	TRBJ2-4	TGTGCCAGAAGCTTGGTCCGATCAGGGGTAGAAAACATTCAGTACTTC	CARSLVRSGVENIQYF
.	TRBV5-4	.	TRBJ2-2	TGTGCCAGCAGCTTGAGGGACTCGAACACCGGGGAGCTGTTTTTT	CASSLRDSNTGELFF
.	TRBV7-2	TRBD1	TRBJ2-5	TGTGCCAGCAGCCTAGGGGGACAGGGGGAGACCCAGTACTTC	CASSLGGQGETQYF
few	TRBV5-4	TRBD2	TRBJ2-2	TGTGCCAGCAGCCTCGGTAGGACTAGCGGATACACCGGGGAGCTGTTTTTT	CASSLGRTSGYTGELFF
.	TRBV5-6	.	TRBJ1-1	TGTGCCAGCAGCTCTTGGCAGGGAAGAACTGAAGCTTTCTTT	CASSSWQGRTEAFF
.	TRBV4-1	TRBD2	TRBJ2-3	TGCGCCAGCAGCTTGGCTAGCGGGGGATCAAGCACAGATACGCAGTATTTT	CASSLASGGSSTDTQYF
.	TRBV4-3	TRBD1	TRBJ2-7	TGCGCCAGCAGCCATCAATCGACAGGGGCTACCTACGAGCAGTACTTC	CASSHQSTGATYEQYF
.	TRBV7-9	.	TRBJ1-1	TGTGCCAGCAGCACCGAGGAGAACACTGAAGCTTTCTTT	CASSTEENTEAFF
.	TRBV30	.	TRBJ2-7	TGTGCCTGGAGTGTAGGCGGTGTACCTGACTACGAGCAGTACTTC	CAWSVGGVPDYEQYF
.	TRBV5-4	.	TRBJ1-2	TGTGCCAGCAGCTTCTGGCAGGGTCCCTATGGCTACACCTTC	CASSFWQGPYGYTF
once	TRBV5-4	.	TRBJ1-1	TGTGCCAGCAGCTTGTCGGTGAACACTGAAGCTTTCTTT	CASSLSVNTEAFF
.	TRBV6-1	.	TRBJ1-1	TGTGCCAGCAGTGGGGTGGAGGTGGTGACTGAAGCTTTCTTT	CASSGVEVVTEAFF
.	TRBV19	TRBD1	TRBJ1-1	TGTGCCAGTAGTAGAGGACAGGGATGGAACACTGAAGCTTTCTTT	CASSRGQGWNTEAFF
.	TRBV30	.	TRBJ1-3	TGTGCCTGGACAGGGGTCTCTGGAAACACCATATATTTT	CAWTGVSGNTIYF
.	TRBV27	.	TRBJ1-1	TGTGCCAGCAGTTTGTTAGAGAACACTGAAGCTTTCTTT	CASSLLENTEAFF
.	TRBV10-2	TRBD2	TRBJ2-7	TGCGCCAGCAGCCCTAGCGGGGGGGCCTATCGGGAGCAGTACTTC	CASSPSGGAYREQYF
few	TRBV19	TRBD1	TRBJ1-2	TGTGCCAGTAGTACTAGACAGGGAGAGAACTATGGCTACACCTTC	CASSTRQGENYGYTF
few	TRBV6-5	TRBD1	TRBJ1-6	TGTGCCAGCAGTAACGAGGGACAGGGGGTTTCACCCCTCCACTTT	CASSNEGQGVSPLHF
.	TRBV11-3	TRBD1	TRBJ2-2	TGTGCCAGCAGCTCTGGGGACAGTACGAACACCGGGGAGCTGTTTTTT	CASSSGDSTNTGELFF
.	TRBV4-1	.	TRBJ2-7	TGCGCCAGCAGCCAAGGGACGGGAGTATTTTACGAGCAGTACTTC	CASSQGTGVFYEQYF
.	TRBV4-1	TRBD1	TRBJ1-4	TGCGCCAGCAGCCAAGAGGGACAGGGACATGAAAAACTGTTTTTT	CASSQEGQGHEKLFF
.	TRBV7-9	TRBD2	TRBJ2-3	TGTGCCAGCAGCTTAGGTTTACGAGCGGGGGGCCCCACAGATACGCAGTATTTT	CASSLGLRAGGPTDTQYF
few	TRBV14	TRBD1	TRBJ1-2	TGTGCCAGCAGCCCGACAGGGGGAACTAACTATGGCTACACCTTC	CASSPTGGTNYGYTF
.	TRBV10-3	.	TRBJ1-1	TGTGCCTCAGGCGTCGGCACTGAAGCTTTCTTT	CASGVGTEAFF
.	TRBV11-2	.	TRBJ1-1	TGTGCCAGCAGCTTAGGCCCATTTACAGGGCCCGCTTTCTTT	CASSLGPFTGPAFF
.	TRBV7-2	TRBD2	TRBJ2-3	TGTGCCAGCAGCCGCCCTGGACTAGCGGGGGGCACAGATACGCAGTATTTT	CASSRPGLAGGTDTQYF
.	TRBV6-6	.	TRBJ1-2	TGTGCCAGCATACCCCGACAGTACTCTATTAACTATGGCTACACCTTC	CASIPRQYSINYGYTF
once	TRBV20-1	.	TRBJ2-5	TGCAGTGCTAGAACGGTGGAGACCCAGTACTTC	CSARTVETQYF
.	TRBV19	.	TRBJ2-3	TGTGCCAGTAGCCTCGATCTCGACGTAGCGGCTAGCACAGATACGCAGTATTTT	CASSLDLDVAASTDTQYF
.	TRBV15	.	TRBJ2-7	TGTGCCACCAGCAGAGGGACGACAGGCCAAGTCTACGAGCAGTACTTC	CATSRGTTGQVYEQYF
.	TRBV30	.	TRBJ2-2	TGTGCCTGGACCCGGGGACATCGAAACACCGGGGAGCTGTTTTTT	CAWTRGHRNTGELFF
.	TRBV9	.	TRBJ1-6	TGTGCCAGCAGCCCGCAGGGCACCTCCTATAATTCACCCCTCCACTTT	CASSPQGTSYNSPLHF
.	TRBV15	TRBD1	TRBJ2-7	TGTGCCACCAGCGCGGGACAGGAGGTTTCCTACGAGCAGTACTTC	CATSAGQEVSYEQYF
.	TRBV18	TRBD1	TRBJ1-2	TGTGCCAGCTCACACGGACAGGGGGGAGATGGCTACACCTTC	CASSHGQGGDGYTF
.	TRBV30	TRBD1	TRBJ2-1	TGTGCCTGGAATTCCGGGACAGGGGATCGTGGTGAGCAGTTCTTC	CAWNSGTGDRGEQFF